This T cell receptor (beta chain) was sequenced for a study of molecular identifiers for immune sequencing clone quantification. This clonotype appeared once. This could be a read error, since a much larger clone is one nucleotide away. Sorting recovered naive CD8 T cells on a CD8+CD4-CCR7+CD45RA+ profile. TCRdb called the PCR reads again in MiXCR, with one record for every CDR3 protein. The sample lists over 600,000 distinct CDR3 sequences, roughly 21% seen once, with around 0.86% in the top ten. Sequencing input: naive CD8+ T cells from blood, with Jurkat cell RNA spiked in. As to subset: FACS-sorted CD8+CD4-CCR7+CD45RA+ naive T cells. This TCR was recovered from a human donor in good health. Some libraries in this study had Jurkat cell RNA spiked in.

CDR3 in amino acids: CASSQGDANTGGLFF. The CDR3 coding sequence is TGCGCCAGCAGCCAAGGGGACGCGAACACCGGGGGGCTGTTTTTT. The rearrangement links TRBV4-1 to TRBJ2-2, with a possible D match to TRBD2 (6 bases). In germline, CDR1 is MGHRA, CDR2 YSYEKL. CDR3 length: 15 amino acids.